A single sample gave rise to the 21 T cell receptor beta chains below, sequenced in a study of CD8+ T cells in alopecia areata. Treatment noted: oral pan-JAK inhibitor, 5-10 mg twice daily. Extraction of RNA preceded its reverse transcription into cDNA, which served as the sequencing template. Clones were sequenced by immunoSEQ multiplex PCR, and TCRdb holds only the in-frame ones, with some missing. The data contain under 110,000 clones, 55% to 75% of them singletons. Sequenced material: CD8+ T cells sorted from blood, taken at approximately week 60, from a patient treated with tofacitinib. The receptors here all came from a human donor with alopecia areata.

The chain recombines TRBV7-9 with TRBJ1-5, with D tentatively TRBD1 (5 bases). Per the germline V gene, CDR1 is SEHNR and CDR2 is FQNEAQ (reference sequence). The CDR3 is made up of 16 amino acids. V shed 0 bases and J shed 0 bases, with 9 bases lying between them. Here the CDR3 reads CASSLASQGSNQPQHF. In DNA, the CDR3 is TGTGCCAGCAGCTTAGCGTCGCAGGGTAGCAATCAGCCCCAGCATTTT.

In this sample, this clone turned up a few times. The chain recombines TRBV15 with TRBJ2-1; no clear D gene. The CDR3 runs 14 residues. CDR1 is LNHNV and CDR2 is YYDKDF in the germline V gene (reference sequence). The V end was cut by 2 bases, the J end by 8 bases, with 13 bases between. CDR3 DNA: TGTGCCACCAGCAGACCTAACTCCGGCTATGAGCAGTTCTTC. Encoded protein: CATSRPNSGYEQFF.

The rearrangement joins TRBV5-1 to TRBJ2-3; maybe TRBD1 (5 bases). The germline CDR1 and CDR2 sequences are SGHRS and YFSETQ. V lost 3 bases and J lost 0, with 11 bases in between. This CDR3 has 15 residues. The CDR3 bases are TGCGCCAGCAGCTCGGACATTTCTAGCACAGATACGCAGTATTTT. Translating gives CASSSDISSTDTQYF.

The chain combines TRBV5-6 with TRBJ2-7, with D possibly being TRBD1 or TRBD2 (6 bases each). Deletions cut 7 bases from V and 2 bases from J, with 16 bases between. The CDR3 loop spans 14 amino acids. Germline CDR1 is SGHDT and CDR2 is YYEEEE. CDR3 in DNA: TGTGCCAGCTCCCTGGGGGGCACCCCCTACGAGCAGTACTTC. Encoded protein: CASSLGGTPYEQYF.

The chain couples TRBV2 to TRBJ2-5; maybe TRBD1 (5 bases). The germline V gene has CDR1 SNHLY and CDR2 FYNNEI. This CDR3 spans 14 amino acids. V gave up 6 bases and J gave up 3 bases, with 14 bases separating them. The CDR3 reads CASRIGRAKETQYF. CDR3 DNA: TGTGCCAGCAGGATCGGCAGGGCTAAAGAGACCCAGTACTTC.

The gene calls are TRBV7-9 and TRBJ2-3, with 8 bases that match TRBD1. This CDR3 contains 17 residues. Per the germline V gene, CDR1 is SEHNR and CDR2 is FQNEAQ (reference sequence). V was pared by 5 bases and J by 3 bases, with 13 bases of the junction left unmatched. CDR3 sequence (DNA): TGTGCCAGCAGCCGGAAACCCGGGCAGGGGGCAACAGATACGCAGTATTTT. Translated: CASSRKPGQGATDTQYF. Supplemented by reference TRBV7-9 and TRBJ2-3, the full variable domain reads DTGVSQNPRHKITKRGQNVTFRCDPISEHNRLYWYRQTLGQGPEFLTYFQNEAQLEKSRLLSDRFSAERPKGSFSTLEIQRTEQGDSAMYLCASSRKPGQGATDTQYFGPGTRLTVL.

The J gene is TRBJ2-2, the V gene TRBV11-3; D uncertain. The CDR3 extends over 15 amino acids. CDR1 SGHNT and CDR2 YENEEA come from the germline V gene. V dropped 4 bases and J dropped 4 bases, with 13 bases sitting between them. CDR3 nucleotide sequence: TGTGCCAGCAGCTCCCGTGATGGCGTCACCGGGGAGCTGTTTTTT. Translating gives CASSSRDGVTGELFF.

The V and J genes are TRBV4-1 and TRBJ1-2; the D is unclear. Germline-derived CDR1 and CDR2 are MGHRA and YSYEKL. CDR3 length: 19 amino acids. V dropped 4 bases and J dropped 0 bases, with 24 bases sitting between them. DNA for the CDR3: TGCGCCAGCAGCCCCCTCGGGGTGGTACCCGGCGCCCCTAACTATGGCTACACCTTC. Translated: CASSPLGVVPGAPNYGYTF.

The chain has TRBV27 and TRBJ2-7; 11 bases map to TRBD1. The CDR3 length is 14 residues. CDR1 is MNHEY, CDR2 SMNVEV, per germline (reference sequence). Losses at the gene ends were 5 bases for V and 3 bases for J; bases not matched to a gene: 3. The CDR3 nucleotides read TGTGCCAGCAGTCCCGGGACAGGGGGCTACGAGCAGTACTTC. Residues: CASSPGTGGYEQYF.

This chain joins TRBV15 and TRBJ2-5; 12 nucleotides line up with TRBD1. Losses at the gene ends were 0 bases for V and 0 bases for J; bases not matched to a gene: 11. Germline V gene lookup returns CDR1 LNHNV and CDR2 YYDKDF (reference sequence). The CDR3 spans 20 residues. The CDR3 region is CATSRERDRGRLGNQETQYF. DNA for the CDR3: TGTGCCACCAGCAGAGAGCGGGACAGGGGGCGCTTAGGGAACCAAGAGACCCAGTACTTC.

V usage is TRBV10-3 and J usage is TRBJ2-2; 8 nucleotides line up with TRBD1. The CDR3 has 18 residues. V lost 7 bases, J lost 2 bases, and 15 bases stayed unmatched. CDR1 and CDR2 from the germline V gene are ENHRY and SYGVKD. CDR3 loop: CAIMGTGTKGINTGELFF. CDR3 sequence (DNA): TGTGCCATCATGGGGACAGGCACCAAAGGGATCAACACCGGGGAGCTGTTTTTT.

This sequence joins TRBV10-2 and TRBJ1-1; 7 nucleotides agree with TRBD1. This CDR3 spans 12 amino acids. Germline-derived CDR1 and CDR2 are WSHSY and SAAADI. The trim removed 2 bases at V and 7 bases at J, leaving 1 base unmatched. The CDR3 coding sequence is TGCGCCAGCAGTGAGGACAGGGTTGAAGCTTTCTTT. It encodes CASSEDRVEAFF.

The V gene is TRBV25-1, the J gene TRBJ2-4; D possibly corresponds to TRBD2 (6 bases). The CDR3 sequence is 12 residues long. V was shortened by 8 bases and J by 11 bases, with 16 bases between the two germline ends. Germline CDR1 MGHDK, CDR2 SYGVNS. The CDR3 spells CASAEAGSFQYF. In nucleotides, the CDR3 is TGTGCCAGCGCCGAAGCGGGCAGCTTTCAGTACTTC.

The table lists this clone with a count of one. This sequence joins TRBV7-9 and TRBJ2-5; no definite D call. Germline V gives CDR1 SEHNR, CDR2 FQNEAQ (reference sequence). V lost 2 bases, J lost 2 bases, and 12 bases lay in between. The CDR3 is 15 residues long. The CDR3 DNA follows: TGTGCCAGCAGCTTATTGTCTGGGTGGCAAGAGACCCAGTACTTC. Translated, it gives CASSLLSGWQETQYF.

The gene calls are TRBV29-1 and TRBJ2-1, with D possibly being TRBD2 (6 bases). The CDR3 totals 14 residues. The V end lost 3 bases, the J end lost 4 bases, and 13 bases lay between the germline ends. CDR1 is SQVTM and CDR2 is ANQGSEA in the germline V gene. The CDR3 coding sequence is TGCAGCGTTGATTTCCTCGGGACTTACAATGAGCAGTTCTTC. It yields the protein CSVDFLGTYNEQFF.

The rearrangement links TRBV10-3 to TRBJ2-5; D gene uncertain. Germline loops: CDR1 ENHRY, CDR2 SYGVKD. This CDR3 has 14 residues. V was trimmed by 0 bases and J by 3 bases, leaving 8 bases between them. The DNA of the CDR3 is TGTGCCATCAGTGAGTCCCGACTGGAAGAGACCCAGTACTTC. Its protein product is CAISESRLEETQYF.

CDR3 bases: TGTGCCAGCAGCTTTTTAGGGAAGAGTAATGAAAAACTGTTTTTT. Protein: CASSFLGKSNEKLFF. This sequence joins TRBV11-2 and TRBJ1-4; D is ambiguous. The germline CDR1 and CDR2 sequences are SGHAT and FQNNGV. This CDR3 spans 15 amino acids. V lost 3 bases and J lost 4, with 12 bases in between. Drawing the rest from reference TRBV11-2 and TRBJ1-4, the complete variable domain is EAGVAQSPRYKIIEKRQSVAFWCNPISGHATLYWYQQILGQGPKLLIQFQNNGVVDDSQLPKDRFSAERLKGVDSTLKIQPAKLEDSAVYLCASSFLGKSNEKLFFGSGTQLSVL.

This chain links TRBV30 with TRBJ1-5; tentatively, D is TRBD1 (5 bases). The germline gives CDR1 GTSNPN, CDR2 SVGIG (reference sequence). Trimming pared 4 bases from V and 4 bases from J, leaving 11 bases between. This CDR3 is built from 13 residues. CDR3 in DNA: TGTGCCTGGACATCCGGGGGGAATCAGCCCCAGCATTTT. Its translation: CAWTSGGNQPQHF.

The V gene is TRBV7-2, the J gene TRBJ1-2, with a possible D match to TRBD1 (5 bases). CDR3 length: 15 amino acids. Germline CDR1 is SGHTA and CDR2 is FQGNSA. V shed 2 bases and J shed 5 bases, with 15 bases lying between them. The CDR3 region is CASSLMSTGVYGYTF. The CDR3 DNA reads TGTGCCAGCAGCTTAATGTCCACAGGCGTGTATGGCTACACCTTC.

V gene TRBV29-1 combines with J gene TRBJ2-7; 9 nucleotides line up with TRBD1. The germline V gene encodes CDR1 SQVTM and CDR2 ANQGSEA. This CDR3 is built from 13 residues. Trimming took 3 bases from V and 0 from J; bases not matched to a gene: 0. The CDR3 nucleotides are TGCAGCGTTGAGGACAGGGGCTCCTACGAGCAGTACTTC. Protein: CSVEDRGSYEQYF.

The chain joins TRBV18 to TRBJ2-1; either TRBD1 or TRBD2 may supply D (5 bases each). V was shortened by 1 base and J by 4 bases, with 11 bases between the two germline ends. CDR1 is KGHSH, CDR2 LQKENI, per germline. The length of the CDR3 is 15 residues. CDR3 residues: CASSPQGPKYNEQFF. The CDR3 nucleotides read TGTGCCAGCTCACCACAGGGACCCAAATACAATGAGCAGTTCTTC.